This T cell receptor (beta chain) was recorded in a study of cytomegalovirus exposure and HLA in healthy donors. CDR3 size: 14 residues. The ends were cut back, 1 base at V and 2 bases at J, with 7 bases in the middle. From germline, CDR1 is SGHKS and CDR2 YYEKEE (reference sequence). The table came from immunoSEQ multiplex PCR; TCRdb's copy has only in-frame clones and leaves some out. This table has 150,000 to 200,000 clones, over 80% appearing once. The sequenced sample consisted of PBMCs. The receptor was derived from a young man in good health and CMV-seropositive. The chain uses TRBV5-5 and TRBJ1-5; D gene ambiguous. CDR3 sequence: CASSLSQGNQPQHF. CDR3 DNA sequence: TGTGCCAGCAGCTTGAGTCAGGGCAATCAGCCCCAGCATTTT.